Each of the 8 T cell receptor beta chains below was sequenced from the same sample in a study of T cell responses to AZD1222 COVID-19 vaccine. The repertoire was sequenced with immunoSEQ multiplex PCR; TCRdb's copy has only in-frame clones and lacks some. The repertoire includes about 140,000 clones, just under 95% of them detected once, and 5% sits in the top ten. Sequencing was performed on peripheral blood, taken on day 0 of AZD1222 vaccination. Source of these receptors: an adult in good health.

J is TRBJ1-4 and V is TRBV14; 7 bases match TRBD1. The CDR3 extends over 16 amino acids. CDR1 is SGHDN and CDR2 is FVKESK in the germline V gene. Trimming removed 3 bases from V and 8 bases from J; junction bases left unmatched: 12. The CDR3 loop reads CASSHLPDRVGEKLFF. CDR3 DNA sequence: TGTGCCAGCAGCCACTTACCCGACAGGGTCGGAGAAAAACTGTTTTTT.

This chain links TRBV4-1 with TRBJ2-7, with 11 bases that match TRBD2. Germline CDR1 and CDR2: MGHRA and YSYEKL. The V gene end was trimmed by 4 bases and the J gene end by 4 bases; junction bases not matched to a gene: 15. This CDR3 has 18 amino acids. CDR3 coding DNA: TGCGCCAGCAGCCGAGCCATGGGCGGGACTAGCGGATTATACGAGCAGTACTTC. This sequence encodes CASSRAMGGTSGLYEQYF.

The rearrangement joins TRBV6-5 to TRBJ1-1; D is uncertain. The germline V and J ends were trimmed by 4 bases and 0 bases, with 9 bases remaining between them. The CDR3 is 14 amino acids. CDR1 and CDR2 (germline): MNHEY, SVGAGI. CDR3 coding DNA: TGTGCCAGCAGTTTTACTTTCTTGAACACTGAAGCTTTCTTT. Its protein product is CASSFTFLNTEAFF.

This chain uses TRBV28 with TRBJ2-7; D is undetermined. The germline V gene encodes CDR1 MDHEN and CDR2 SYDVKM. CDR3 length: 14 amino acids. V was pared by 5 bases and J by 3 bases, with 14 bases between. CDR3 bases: TGTGCCAGCAGTCCCGTCGATCCTCGCTACGAGCAGTACTTC. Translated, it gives CASSPVDPRYEQYF. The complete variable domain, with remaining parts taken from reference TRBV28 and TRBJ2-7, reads DVKVTQSSRYLVKRTGEKVFLECVQDMDHENMFWYRQDPGLGLRLIYFSYDVKMKEKGDIPEGYSVSREKKERFSLILESASTNQTSMYLCASSPVDPRYEQYFGPGTRLTVT.

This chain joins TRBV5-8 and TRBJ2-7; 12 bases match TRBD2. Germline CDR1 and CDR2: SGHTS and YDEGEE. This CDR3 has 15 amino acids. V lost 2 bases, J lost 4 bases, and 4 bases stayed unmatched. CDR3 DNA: TGTGCCAGCAGCTTCGGACTAGCGGGGATTTACGAGCAGTACTTC. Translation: CASSFGLAGIYEQYF.

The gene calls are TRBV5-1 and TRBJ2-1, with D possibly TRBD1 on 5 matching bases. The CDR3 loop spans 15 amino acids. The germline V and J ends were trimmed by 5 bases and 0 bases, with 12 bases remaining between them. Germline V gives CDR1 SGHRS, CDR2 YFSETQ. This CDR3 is CASSPRASSYNEQFF. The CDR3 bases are TGCGCCAGCAGTCCCAGGGCGAGCTCCTACAATGAGCAGTTCTTC.

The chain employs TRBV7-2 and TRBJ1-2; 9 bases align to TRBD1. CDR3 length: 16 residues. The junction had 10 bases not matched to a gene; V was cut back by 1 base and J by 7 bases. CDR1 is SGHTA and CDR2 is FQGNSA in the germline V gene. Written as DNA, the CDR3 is TGTGCCAGCAGCTTAGAGGGATTGGTGACAGGGGGTGGCTACACCTTC. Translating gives CASSLEGLVTGGGYTF. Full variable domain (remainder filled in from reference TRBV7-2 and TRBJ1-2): GAGVSQSPSNKVTEKGKDVELRCDPISGHTALYWYRQSLGQGLEFLIYFQGNSAPDKSGLPSDRFSAERTGGSVSTLTIQRTQQEDSAVYLCASSLEGLVTGGGYTFGSGTRLTVV.

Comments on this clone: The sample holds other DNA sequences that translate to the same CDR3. The CDR3: CASSQLTGNYGYTF. CDR3 coding DNA: TGTGCCAGCAGCCAGCTAACAGGGAACTATGGCTACACCTTC. The chain recombines TRBV3-1 (or the pseudogene TRBV3-2) with TRBJ1-2; a weak D match, TRBD1 (6 bases). Trimming stripped 3 bases from V and 2 bases from J, with 10 bases between. The CDR3 loop spans 14 amino acids. Germline CDR1 reads LGHDT; CDR2 reads YNNKEL (reference sequence).